These 32 T cell receptor beta chains share one sample of origin, sequenced in a study of blood T cell repertoires in COVID-19. This table comes from immunoSEQ multiplex PCR, and its TCRdb copy is limited to in-frame clones, with some not included. The sample contains over 300,000 clones, 70% to 90% of which appear only once. Sequencing used peripheral blood. All receptors come from a human donor in a cohort sampled during active COVID-19.

The genes are TRBV18 and TRBJ2-7; weak D call: TRBD1 (6 bases). CDR1 and CDR2 from the germline V gene are KGHSH and LQKENI. Trimming took 4 bases from V and 4 from J, leaving 8 bases between them. The CDR3 is 12 amino acids. CDR3 residues: CASSLQGYEQYF. Written as DNA, the CDR3 is TGTGCCAGCTCACTACAGGGATACGAGCAGTACTTC.

This sequence joins TRBV30 and TRBJ1-6; TRBD1 matches 7 bases. CDR3 size: 15 residues. Unmatched junction bases numbered 8, after V lost 0 bases and J lost 9 bases. Germline V gene data show CDR1 as GTSNPN and CDR2 as SVGIG (reference sequence). CDR3 sequence: CAWSVNRGRISPLHF. The DNA for the CDR3 is TGTGCCTGGAGTGTAAACAGGGGCCGTATTTCACCCCTCCACTTT. The whole variable domain, filled in from reference TRBV30 and TRBJ1-6, reads SQTIHQWPATLVQPVGSPLSLECTVEGTSNPNLYWYRQAAGRGLQLLFYSVGIGQISSEVPQNLSASRPQDRQFILSSKKLLLSDSGFYLCAWSVNRGRISPLHFGNGTRLTVT.

The genes are TRBV7-9 and TRBJ1-2, with D perhaps matching TRBD1 (5 bases). V gave up 5 bases and J gave up 0 bases, with 13 bases separating them. The germline V gene has CDR1 SEHNR and CDR2 FQNEAQ (reference sequence). This CDR3 contains 15 residues. The CDR3 DNA reads TGTGCCAGCAGCCAGACCAGGGAGGCTAACTATGGCTACACCTTC. It encodes CASSQTREANYGYTF.

The CDR3 DNA reads as TGTGCCACCAGTGATTATGGAGGGGCGACCTTAAATTCACCCCTCCACTTT. This codes for CATSDYGGATLNSPLHF. The genes are TRBV24-1 and TRBJ1-6; D may be TRBD1 (5 bases). CDR3 size: 17 residues. Looked up from germline, CDR1 is KGHDR and CDR2 is SFDVKD. Trimming removed 2 bases from V and 7 bases from J, with 17 bases in between.

This chain links TRBV12-3 or TRBV12-4 with TRBJ2-7; D unresolved. V was pared by 3 bases and J by 0 bases, with 3 bases between. This CDR3 spans 12 amino acids. The CDR3 here is CASSFHSYEQYF. The CDR3 DNA follows: TGTGCCAGCAGTTTCCACTCCTACGAGCAGTACTTC.

As to this clone: The same CDR3 also results from other DNA sequences found in this sample. The rearrangement links TRBV2 to TRBJ1-1; D perhaps matches TRBD1 (6 bases). CDR1 SNHLY and CDR2 FYNNEI come from the germline V gene. The CDR3 contains 14 residues. V was clipped by 6 bases and J by 0 bases, with 11 bases between them. The CDR3 spells CASRARGLNTEAFF. CDR3 in DNA: TGTGCCAGCAGGGCCAGGGGCTTGAACACTGAAGCTTTCTTT.

The rearrangement links TRBV15 to TRBJ1-1; D not certain. CDR1 LNHNV and CDR2 YYDKDF come from the germline V gene (reference sequence). The CDR3 runs to 12 residues. The V end was cut by 4 bases, the J end by 4 bases, with 7 bases between. In DNA form, the CDR3 reads TGTGCCACCAGCAATCGGGGCACTGAAGCTTTCTTT. It codes for CATSNRGTEAFF.

V is TRBV7-2 and J is TRBJ1-4; tentatively, D is TRBD1 (6 bases). Between the trimmed V and J ends, which lost 5 bases and 8 bases, there was a span of 15 bases. This CDR3 contains 14 residues. The germline CDR1 and CDR2 sequences are SGHTA and FQGNSA. This CDR3 is CASSPDRFREKLFF. Here the CDR3 DNA reads TGTGCCAGCAGCCCAGACAGGTTTAGGGAAAAACTGTTTTTT.

This chain links TRBV7-3 with TRBJ2-1, with TRBD2 identical over 10 bases. The J segment lost 6 bases and the V segment lost 4 bases, leaving 6 bases of the junction unmatched. Germline values: CDR1 SGHTA, CDR2 FQGTGA. This CDR3 region has 15 residues. For the CDR3, the DNA is TGTGCCAGCAGCTCTAGCGGGGGAGTGGGCAATGAGCAGTTCTTC. Amino acids: CASSSSGGVGNEQFF.

The rearrangement joins TRBV5-4 to TRBJ1-6; D perhaps matches TRBD1 (5 bases). The CDR3 runs 16 residues. The ends were cut back, 0 bases at V and 9 bases at J, with 16 bases in the middle. Per the germline V gene, CDR1 is SGHNT and CDR2 is YYREEE (reference sequence). The CDR3 DNA is TGTGCCAGCAGCTTGGAATTCGGGGGAAGGGGTTCACCCCTCCACTTT. This encodes CASSLEFGGRGSPLHF.

V gene TRBV6-5 combines with J gene TRBJ1-2; D is unresolved. CDR1 is MNHEY and CDR2 is SVGAGI in the germline V gene. This CDR3 is built from 10 residues. V lost 6 bases to trimming and J lost 4 bases, with 3 bases between them. In nucleotides, the CDR3 is TGTGCCAGCAGCTTCTATGGCTACACCTTC. This gives the protein CASSFYGYTF.

The chain combines TRBV18 with TRBJ2-7; TRBD1 matches at 10 bases. CDR1 is KGHSH, CDR2 LQKENI, per germline. This CDR3 is built from 14 residues. Trimming at V came to 6 bases and at J to 5 bases, leaving 7 bases not matched to a gene. DNA of the CDR3: TGTGCCAGCTCCCTGTCCGGGACAGGGGACGAGCAGTACTTC. Translation: CASSLSGTGDEQYF.

The J gene is TRBJ1-4, the V gene TRBV7-6; 7 bases agree with TRBD1. Germline loops: CDR1 SGHVS, CDR2 FNYEAQ. V shed 6 bases, J shed 4 bases, and the junction held 8 bases outside the gene matches. The CDR3 length is 15 residues. This chain's CDR3 is CASRSTGVVNEKLFF. In DNA form, the CDR3 reads TGTGCCAGCAGGTCTACAGGGGTTGTTAATGAAAAACTGTTTTTT.

This clone was seen only once. The gene calls are TRBV5-1 and TRBJ2-5; maybe TRBD2 (6 bases). The CDR3 length is 15 residues. Trimming cost V 4 bases and J 2 bases, with 15 bases left between them. CDR1 is SGHRS and CDR2 is YFSETQ in the germline V gene. CDR3 bases: TGCGCCAGCAGCCTGCGGGGCGCAGAGCAAGAGACCCAGTACTTC. Protein: CASSLRGAEQETQYF. The entire variable domain, with the rest obtained from reference TRBV5-1 and TRBJ2-5, is as follows: KAGVTQTPRYLIKTRGQQVTLSCSPISGHRSVSWYQQTPGQGLQFLFEYFSETQRNKGNFPGRFSGRQFSNSRSEMNVSTLELGDSALYLCASSLRGAEQETQYFGPGTRLLVL.

The chain links TRBV19 to TRBJ2-3, with D unclear. V gave up 1 base and J gave up 6 bases, with 26 bases separating them. Per the germline V gene, CDR1 is LNHDA and CDR2 is SQIVND (reference sequence). The CDR3 runs 19 residues. The CDR3 DNA reads as TGTGCCAGTAGTATAGCCCTTGACAATCCCCTCTCCTCTCGGGATACGCAGTATTTT. Encoded protein: CASSIALDNPLSSRDTQYF.

The chain links TRBV5-1 to TRBJ2-2; D is unresolved. The length of the CDR3 is 14 residues. Germline V CDR1 and CDR2: SGHRS, YFSETQ. V was clipped by 4 bases and J by 5 bases, with 12 bases between them. This CDR3 reads CASSAEASTGELFF. For the CDR3, the DNA is TGCGCCAGCAGCGCCGAAGCCTCTACCGGGGAGCTGTTTTTT.

The chain recombines TRBV6-1 with TRBJ1-2; TRBD1 agrees at 10 bases. The CDR3 covers 14 residues. Per the germline V gene, CDR1 is MNHNS and CDR2 is SASEGT. V was clipped by 0 bases and J by 6 bases; unmatched bases: 1. The CDR3 reads CASSEAGTGDGYTF. The CDR3 nucleotides read TGTGCCAGCAGTGAAGCCGGGACAGGGGATGGCTACACCTTC.

The rearrangement uses TRBV2 and TRBJ2-7; D remains ambiguous. Between the trimmed V and J ends, which lost 4 bases and 5 bases, there was a span of 12 bases. Germline V gives CDR1 SNHLY, CDR2 FYNNEI. There are 13 residues in the CDR3. As DNA, the CDR3 is TGTGCCAGCAGTGGGCCGGGTATCGACGAGCAGTACTTC. It yields the protein CASSGPGIDEQYF. Filled out from reference TRBV2 and TRBJ2-7, the complete variable domain reads EPEVTQTPSHQVTQMGQEVILRCVPISNHLYFYWYRQILGQKVEFLVSFYNNEISEKSEIFDDQFSVERPDGSNFTLKIRSTKLEDSAMYFCASSGPGIDEQYFGPGTRLTVT.

V is TRBV28 and J is TRBJ1-2, with 8 nucleotides matching TRBD1. Germline loops: CDR1 MDHEN, CDR2 SYDVKM. With 7 bases clipped from V and 8 bases from J, the junction kept 9 bases outside the gene matches. CDR3 size: 13 residues. CDR3 nucleotides: TGTGCCAGCAACCTCAGGGGGCCTCGGGGCTACACCTTC. This translates into CASNLRGPRGYTF.

The chain has TRBV21-1 and TRBJ2-1; the table calls TRBD2, which could not be checked here. TRBV21-1 is flagged as a pseudogene. The CDR3 sequence is 16 residues long. DNA for the CDR3: TGTGCCAGCAGTTCTAGGGTGCGGGGGGTGAGGGATGAGCAGTTCTTC. Translating it yields CASSSRVRGVRDEQFF.

The chain couples TRBV5-8 to TRBJ2-7; the D is unclear. V shed 4 bases and J shed 2 bases, with 7 bases lying between them. This CDR3 is built from 12 residues. Germline values: CDR1 SGHTS, CDR2 YDEGEE. CDR3 DNA sequence: TGTGCCAGCAGCCGTGAGGCCTACGAGCAGTACTTC. It yields the protein CASSREAYEQYF.

The V call is TRBV30, the J call TRBJ1-2, with TRBD1 identical over 8 bases. This CDR3 has 16 amino acids. V lost 2 bases, J lost 6 bases, and 14 bases stayed unmatched. CDR1 and CDR2 from the germline V gene are GTSNPN and SVGIG (reference sequence). DNA of the CDR3: TGTGCCTGGAGTCGAGGGACAGGTTCCATTTTGGATGGCTACACCTTC. Translating it yields CAWSRGTGSILDGYTF. Full variable domain (outside the CDR3, taken from reference TRBV30 and TRBJ1-2): SQTIHQWPATLVQPVGSPLSLECTVEGTSNPNLYWYRQAAGRGLQLLFYSVGIGQISSEVPQNLSASRPQDRQFILSSKKLLLSDSGFYLCAWSRGTGSILDGYTFGSGTRLTVV.

The chain carries TRBV12-5 and TRBJ2-5; TRBD2 matches at 12 bases. This CDR3 has 19 residues. In germline, CDR1 is LGHNT, CDR2 FRNRAP. Trimming at V came to 5 bases and at J to 5 bases, leaving 18 bases not matched to a gene. Here the CDR3 DNA reads TGTGCTAGTGGTCTCAGGGTTTTGGCTAGCGGGGGGGTGTGGGAGACCCAGTACTTC. It translates to CASGLRVLASGGVWETQYF.

This chain joins TRBV19 and TRBJ2-7, with D possibly TRBD1 on 6 matching bases. The CDR3 totals 14 residues. Germline V gene data show CDR1 as LNHDA and CDR2 as SQIVND (reference sequence). Trimming removed 3 bases at V and 2 bases at J, with 11 bases between. CDR3 sequence (DNA): TGTGCCAGTAGTATGACAGGAAACGCCTACGAGCAGTACTTC. Amino acid sequence: CASSMTGNAYEQYF.

The V call is TRBV5-1, the J call TRBJ1-4; D might be TRBD1 (6 bases). This CDR3 has 15 amino acids. Germline CDR1 reads SGHRS; CDR2 reads YFSETQ. V shed 0 bases and J shed 4 bases, with 10 bases lying between them. The chain's CDR3 is CASSLGGQNNEKLFF. The CDR3 DNA reads TGCGCCAGCAGCTTGGGGGGGCAGAATAATGAAAAACTGTTTTTT.

J is TRBJ2-4 and V is TRBV3-1 (or the pseudogene TRBV3-2); maybe TRBD1 (6 bases). Trimming took off 1 base at V and 6 bases at J, with 13 bases between the two ends. Germline CDR1 LGHDT, CDR2 YNNKEL (reference sequence). This CDR3 region has 15 residues. The CDR3 sequence: CASSQVGQGPNIQYF. As DNA, the CDR3 is TGTGCCAGCAGCCAAGTGGGGCAGGGGCCAAACATTCAGTACTTC.

The J gene is TRBJ2-1, the V gene TRBV2, with 10 positions matching TRBD2. J was trimmed by 7 bases and V by 6 bases; bases with no gene match: 9. Germline V gene lookup returns CDR1 SNHLY and CDR2 FYNNEI. This CDR3 has 15 residues. CDR3 protein: CASRERGGPENEQFF. CDR3 DNA: TGTGCCAGCAGGGAGCGGGGGGGCCCCGAGAATGAGCAGTTCTTC.

This rearrangement joins TRBV27 to TRBJ1-1; D is unclear. The CDR3 loop spans 14 amino acids. V gave up 2 bases and J gave up 0 bases, with 7 bases separating them. Per germline, CDR1 MNHEY and CDR2 SMNVEV (reference sequence). CDR3 sequence: CASSLEGLNTEAFF. CDR3 coding DNA: TGTGCCAGCAGTTTAGAGGGATTGAACACTGAAGCTTTCTTT.

Regarding this clone: Other DNA sequences in this specimen translate into the identical CDR3. This sequence joins TRBV19 and TRBJ1-5; D perhaps matches TRBD1 (6 bases). The V and J ends lost 3 bases and 4 bases respectively, with 13 bases between them. CDR3 length equals 15 residues. The germline gives CDR1 LNHDA, CDR2 SQIVND (reference sequence). CDR3 in amino acids: CASSIGGGGNQPQHF. In DNA form, the CDR3 reads TGTGCCAGTAGTATCGGGGGAGGGGGAAATCAGCCCCAGCATTTT.

The chain has TRBV4-1 and TRBJ2-3, with 8 bases that match TRBD1. Trimming removed 4 bases from V and 3 bases from J; junction bases left unmatched: 6. The CDR3 totals 15 residues. Germline CDR1 reads MGHRA; CDR2 reads YSYEKL. In DNA form, the CDR3 reads TGCGCCAGCAGCCCAGACAGGGGATGGACAGATACGCAGTATTTT. This sequence encodes CASSPDRGWTDTQYF.

The chain combines TRBV6-5 with TRBJ1-1, with D uncertain. This CDR3 comprises 12 residues. Germline V CDR1 and CDR2: MNHEY, SVGAGI. The V and J ends lost 3 bases and 8 bases respectively, with 10 bases between them. The CDR3 DNA reads as TGTGCCAGCAGTTATGGAGGGAGGGAAGCTTTCTTT. It is translated as CASSYGGREAFF.

The CDR3 region is CASSGTGLDGYTF. As DNA, the CDR3 is TGTGCCAGCAGTGGAACAGGGCTGGATGGCTACACCTTC. This chain uses TRBV2 with TRBJ1-2; perhaps TRBD1 as D (6 bases). CDR1 is SNHLY, CDR2 FYNNEI, per germline. The length of the CDR3 is 13 residues. The V end lost 4 bases, the J end lost 6 bases, and 12 bases lay between the germline ends.